This TCR beta chain was sequenced in a study of T cells in Graves' hyperthyroidism and ophthalmopathy. This clonotype turned up a few times. Researchers took RNA transcripts and amplified the TCR beta CDR3 regions from them. The study used the HTBI primer set for a first-round RT-PCR of the TCR CDR3. TCRdb analysed the multiplex PCR reads with MiXCR anew, one entry per CDR3 protein. The sample includes hundreds of thousands of distinct CDR3 sequences, about a sixth seen only once; the top ten take more than 3%. The sample comprised blood. The receptor comes from a woman between 40 and 55 years old with Graves' ophthalmopathy.

The CDR3 here is CAIRGQANTEAFF. The CDR3, as DNA: TGTGCCATCAGGGGACAGGCGAACACTGAAGCTTTCTTT. V is TRBV10-3 and J is TRBJ1-1, with 8 bases identical to TRBD1. V lost 6 bases, J lost 1 base, and 1 base stayed unmatched. The CDR3 contains 13 residues. CDR1 and CDR2 from the germline V gene are ENHRY and SYGVKD.